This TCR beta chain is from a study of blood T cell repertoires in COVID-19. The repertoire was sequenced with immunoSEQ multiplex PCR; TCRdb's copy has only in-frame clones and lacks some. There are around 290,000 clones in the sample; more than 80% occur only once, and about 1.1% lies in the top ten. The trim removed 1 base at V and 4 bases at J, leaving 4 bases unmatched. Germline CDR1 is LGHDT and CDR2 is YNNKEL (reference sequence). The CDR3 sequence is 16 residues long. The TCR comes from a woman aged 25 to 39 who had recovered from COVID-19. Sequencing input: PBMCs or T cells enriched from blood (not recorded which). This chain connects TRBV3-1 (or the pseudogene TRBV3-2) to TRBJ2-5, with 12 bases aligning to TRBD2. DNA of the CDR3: TGTGCCAGCAGCCAAGGGACTAGCGGGAAGGGAGAGACCCAGTACTTC. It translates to CASSQGTSGKGETQYF.